The 12 T cell receptor beta chains below all came from one sample that was sequenced in a study of response to subunit inactivated influenza vaccine. TCRdb re-analysed the RT-PCR reads in MiXCR, keeping a single row per CDR3 protein. The sample records some 300,000 distinct CDR3 sequences, about 20% being singletons. The material sequenced was PBMCs from blood, taken less than 22 months after vaccination. The receptor source for this set is a man aged 50 to 69 who received an inactivated influenza vaccine.

This clonotype was recorded a few times. The chain links TRBV10-1 to TRBJ2-1; D gene ambiguous. V was pared by 2 bases and J by 7 bases, with 18 bases between. Germline CDR1 WNHNN, CDR2 SYGVQD (reference sequence). This CDR3 is 16 amino acids long. In DNA, the CDR3 is TGCGCCAGCAGTGAGAGGGTGGCAGAGACTTGGAATGAGCAGTTCTTC. Its translation is CASSERVAETWNEQFF.

The CDR3 spells CASSYSAGRLEAFF. The CDR3 DNA reads as TGTGCCAGCAGTTATAGCGCGGGGAGGCTTGAAGCTTTCTTT. V and J are TRBV6-2 or TRBV6-3 and TRBJ1-1; D is undetermined. Trimming stripped 3 bases from V and 7 bases from J, with 15 bases between. The V gene's germline CDR1 is MNHEY and CDR2 SVGEGT. CDR3 length: 14 residues.

This sequence joins TRBV7-2 and TRBJ2-1, with D possibly TRBD1 on 5 matching bases. V was pared by 4 bases and J by 7 bases, with 11 bases between. Germline V lookup: CDR1 SGHTA, CDR2 FQGNSA. This CDR3 contains 13 residues. The CDR3 reads CASSSAGRNEQFF. The CDR3 DNA follows: TGTGCCAGCAGCTCGGCAGGGCGTAATGAGCAGTTCTTC.

The chain has TRBV7-2 and TRBJ2-7; 7 bases agree with TRBD1. The germline V gene has CDR1 SGHTA and CDR2 FQGNSA. CDR3 length: 15 residues. Trimming at V came to 2 bases and at J to 5 bases, leaving 9 bases not matched to a gene. The CDR3 here is CASSLRGDRVNEQYF. Written as DNA, the CDR3 is TGTGCCAGCAGCTTAAGGGGCGACAGGGTCAACGAGCAGTACTTC.

This rearrangement joins TRBV2 to TRBJ2-7; 14 bases line up with TRBD2. The CDR3 is 19 amino acids. Germline assignment: CDR1 SNHLY and CDR2 FYNNEI. Losses at the gene ends were 0 bases for V and 2 bases for J; bases not matched to a gene: 9. CDR3: CASSEALGLAGEVTYEQYF. CDR3 in DNA: TGTGCCAGCAGTGAAGCACTGGGACTAGCGGGAGAGGTAACCTACGAGCAGTACTTC.

This clonotype appeared a few times. V and J are TRBV11-1 and TRBJ2-5; D is possibly TRBD1 (6 bases). Looked up from germline, CDR1 is SGHAT and CDR2 is FQDESV (reference sequence). The CDR3 is 18 residues long. Deletions cut 7 bases from V and 5 bases from J, with 29 bases between. This CDR3 is CASKTTSRFGGESETQYF. DNA for the CDR3: TGTGCCAGCAAGACTACCAGCCGGTTTGGGGGCGAGTCTGAGACCCAGTACTTC.

There are many counts of this clonotype. V usage is TRBV7-8 and J usage is TRBJ2-7, with D tentatively TRBD1 (6 bases). The CDR3 totals 17 residues. CDR1 and CDR2 from the germline V gene are SGHVS and FQNEAQ. V shed 5 bases and J shed 0 bases, with 20 bases lying between them. Written as DNA, the CDR3 is TGTGCCAGCAGCCAACTTCCCGGGACATATTACTCCTACGAGCAGTACTTC. Its translation: CASSQLPGTYYSYEQYF.

V is TRBV3-1 and J is TRBJ2-5; TRBD2 might be the D (5 bases). CDR1 is LGHDT, CDR2 YNNKEL, per germline (reference sequence). The CDR3 is 14 amino acids. The V end was cut by 2 bases, the J end by 5 bases, with 12 bases between. CDR3 nucleotide sequence: TGTGCCAGCAGCCAATCAATGGGAGTTGAGACCCAGTACTTC. This encodes CASSQSMGVETQYF.

The CDR3 region has the DNA TGTGCCACCAGCAGGGGCGGAATGGCAGCCTACAATGAGCAGTTCTTC. This codes for CATSRGGMAAYNEQFF. The V gene is TRBV15, the J gene TRBJ2-1; D gene uncertain. Germline CDR1 reads LNHNV; CDR2 reads YYDKDF (reference sequence). The length of the CDR3 is 16 residues. Trimming removed 3 bases at V and 2 bases at J, with 14 bases between.

The rearrangement links TRBV7-9 to TRBJ2-7; 8 positions match TRBD1. The CDR3 extends over 16 amino acids. V was pared by 4 bases and J by 6 bases, with 14 bases of the junction left unmatched. CDR1 is SEHNR and CDR2 is FQNEAQ in the germline V gene (reference sequence). As DNA, the CDR3 is TGTGCCAGCAGCTCAACTCCGGACAGGGCCGTCGGCGAGCAGTACTTC. Protein: CASSSTPDRAVGEQYF. Drawing the rest from reference TRBV7-9 and TRBJ2-7, the complete variable domain is DTGVSQNPRHKITKRGQNVTFRCDPISEHNRLYWYRQTLGQGPEFLTYFQNEAQLEKSRLLSDRFSAERPKGSFSTLEIQRTEQGDSAMYLCASSSTPDRAVGEQYFGPGTRLTVT.

This clonotype has only a few counts. CDR3 coding DNA: TGCGCCAGCAGCTTGGTTAGGGACCCCACACAGACCCAGTACTTC. Amino acid sequence: CASSLVRDPTQTQYF. J is TRBJ2-5 and V is TRBV5-1; D may be TRBD1 or TRBD2 (5 bases each). There are 15 residues in the CDR3. Deletions cut 0 bases from V and 6 bases from J, with 15 bases between. CDR1 is SGHRS, CDR2 YFSETQ, per germline.

This clonotype was counted only a few times. The chain carries TRBV5-1 and TRBJ2-3; D is unresolved. CDR3 length: 13 residues. The V end lost 4 bases, the J end lost 4 bases, and 10 bases lay between the germline ends. Germline V CDR1 and CDR2: SGHRS, YFSETQ. CDR3 loop: CASSGLSPDTQYF. The CDR3 DNA is TGCGCCAGCAGCGGCCTTTCCCCAGATACGCAGTATTTT.